What follows is one TCR beta chain and its context. Its antigen is currently unknown. This entry comes from a study of blood T cells in healthy people across ages. Study-wide results and limits: Naive and antigen-experienced cells were not separated, limiting conclusive comparison. Older individuals had lower TCR beta diversity per million T cells (the decline was roughly linear).

The CDR3 contains 13 residues. The V end lost 0 bases, the J end lost 6 bases, and 8 bases lay between the germline ends. Per germline, CDR1 SGDLS and CDR2 YYNGEE. With a J-beta primer mix and a sample-barcoded 5' primer, a second PCR ran about 7 to 12 cycles. TCRdb analysed the 5' RACE reads with MiXCR anew, one entry per CDR3 protein. The sample holds fewer than 800,000 distinct CDR3 sequences, more than 20% seen once. Sequenced: blood. The sequence derives from an older man in good health. V usage is TRBV9 and J usage is TRBJ2-3; D call uncertain. For the CDR3, the DNA is TGTGCCAGCAGCGTAGGCCTCGGGGATACGCAGTATTTT. Its translation: CASSVGLGDTQYF. Full variable domain (outside the CDR3, taken from reference TRBV9 and TRBJ2-3): DSGVTQTPKHLITATGQRVTLRCSPRSGDLSVYWYQQSLDQGLQFLIQYYNGEERAKGNILERFSAQQFPDLHSELNLSSLELGDSALYFCASSVGLGDTQYFGPGTRLTVL.